This T cell receptor beta chain was recovered during a study of blood T cell repertoires in COVID-19. Study context: Material from acute and convalescent COVID-19 was sourced from the United States, Italy and Spain. From T cells, B-cell-depleted T cells, or PBMCs came the material, which was cDNA or gDNA.

How the authors handled the data: Amplification of reference gene primers was used by the study to estimate nucleated cell counts. Some clones are missing from TCRdb's copy, which holds only in-frame ones; the method was immunoSEQ multiplex PCR. V and J calls plus clone size are reproduced from that table; the DNA served to infer D and trimming. The repertoire consists of approximately 300,000 clones, with roughly 83% occurring once and the leading ten covering around 1.5%. This CDR3 spans 15 amino acids. CDR1 and CDR2 from the germline V gene are KGHSH and LQKENI. The trim removed 3 bases at V and 2 bases at J, leaving 3 bases unmatched.

This chain uses TRBV18 with TRBJ2-1, with 8 bases lining up with TRBD2. This TCR was sampled from a woman aged 50 to 60 with acute or convalescent COVID-19. The sequenced sample was peripheral blood. CDR3 sequence (DNA): TGTGCCAGCTCACCTGCGGGAGGCCCCTACAATGAGCAGTTCTTC. Protein: CASSPAGGPYNEQFF.